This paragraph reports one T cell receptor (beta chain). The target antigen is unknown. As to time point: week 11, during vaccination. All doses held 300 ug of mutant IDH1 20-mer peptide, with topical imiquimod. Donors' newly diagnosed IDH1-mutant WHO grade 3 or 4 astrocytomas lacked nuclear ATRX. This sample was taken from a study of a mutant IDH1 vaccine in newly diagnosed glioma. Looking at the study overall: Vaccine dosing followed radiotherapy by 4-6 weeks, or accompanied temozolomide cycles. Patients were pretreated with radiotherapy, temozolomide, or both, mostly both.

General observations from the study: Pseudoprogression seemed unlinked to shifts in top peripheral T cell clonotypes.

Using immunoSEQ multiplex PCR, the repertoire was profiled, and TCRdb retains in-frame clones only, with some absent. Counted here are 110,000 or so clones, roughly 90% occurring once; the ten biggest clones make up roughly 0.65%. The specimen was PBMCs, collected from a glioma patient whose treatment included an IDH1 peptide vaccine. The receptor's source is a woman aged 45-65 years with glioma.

This CDR3 reads CAISVGGTRGDTQYF. In nucleotides, the CDR3 is TGTGCCATCAGTGTAGGGGGGACTAGAGGAGATACGCAGTATTTT. The V call is TRBV10-3, the J call TRBJ2-3; 8 bases match TRBD2. CDR1 is ENHRY, CDR2 SYGVKD, per germline. Germline trimming cut 4 bases from V and 5 bases from J; bases unmatched to any gene: 8. This CDR3 is built from 15 residues.